These 8 T cell receptor beta chains were sequenced from one sample in a study of a mutant IDH1 vaccine in newly diagnosed glioma. Here immunoSEQ multiplex PCR was the method, and the copy in TCRdb shows in-frame clones only, minus some. There are around 69,000 clones in the sample; around 86% occur only once, and 2% to 2.5% lies in the top ten. These receptors are not linked to any known antigen. Time point of the sample: week 35, safety follow-up. Every vaccine dose comprised 300 ug of mutant IDH1 20-mer peptide plus topical imiquimod. Here the sequenced sample was PBMCs, taken from a glioma patient whose treatment included an IDH1 peptide vaccine. The origin of the receptors is a man aged 30 to 45 with glioma.

The CDR3 DNA sequence: TGTGCCAGCAGCTTATATGTGAACACTGAAGCTTTCTTT. This gives the protein CASSLYVNTEAFF. The chain recombines TRBV7-3 with TRBJ1-1; D uncertain. This CDR3 spans 13 amino acids. V was cut by 2 bases and J by 0 bases, with 4 bases left in between. In germline, CDR1 is SGHTA, CDR2 FQGTGA.

V usage is TRBV27 and J usage is TRBJ1-5, with D maybe TRBD1 (6 bases). The CDR3 loop spans 17 amino acids. V was pared by 2 bases and J by 4 bases, with 18 bases between. Per germline, CDR1 MNHEY and CDR2 SMNVEV (reference sequence). The CDR3 DNA is TGTGCCAGCAGTTTACGCGGAGGGGGGCCAGTAAATCAGCCCCAGCATTTT. Translation: CASSLRGGGPVNQPQHF.

The gene calls are TRBV21-1 and TRBJ1-4. TRBV21-1 is shown as a pseudogene. CDR3 size: 17 residues. CDR3 sequence reads: CASSKGVVGLKYEKLFF. The CDR3 nucleotides are TGTGCCAGCAGCAAAGGGGTAGTGGGTCTGAAATATGAAAAACTGTTTTTT.

This chain connects TRBV11-2 to TRBJ1-2; 8 bases match TRBD1. Trimming removed 5 bases from V and 1 base from J; junction bases left unmatched: 9. This CDR3 spans 16 amino acids. Germline assignment: CDR1 SGHAT and CDR2 FQNNGV. CDR3 loop: CASSQGQGLNNYGYTF. In DNA form, the CDR3 reads TGTGCCAGCAGCCAAGGACAGGGCCTTAATAACTATGGCTACACCTTC.

The rearrangement uses TRBV5-1 and TRBJ1-5; no firm D call. This CDR3 comprises 16 residues. V lost 0 bases and J 0 bases, leaving 10 bases between the germline ends. The germline V gene encodes CDR1 SGHRS and CDR2 YFSETQ. The CDR3: CASSLGDPNSNQPQHF. The CDR3 DNA follows: TGCGCCAGCAGCTTGGGGGATCCAAATAGCAATCAGCCCCAGCATTTT.

This chain joins TRBV28 and TRBJ1-1, with D perhaps matching TRBD1 (5 bases). CDR3 length: 15 residues. Trimming removed 6 bases at V and 1 base at J, with 15 bases between. In germline, CDR1 is MDHEN, CDR2 SYDVKM. CDR3 region: CASSEPGGENTEAFF. CDR3 DNA: TGTGCCAGCAGCGAACCCGGAGGGGAGAACACTGAAGCTTTCTTT.

The chain uses TRBV4-1 and TRBJ2-3; tentative D call: TRBD2 (5 bases). The CDR3 consists of 15 residues. The V and J ends lost 3 bases and 1 base respectively, with 11 bases between them. Germline CDR1 is MGHRA and CDR2 is YSYEKL. The CDR3 is CASSHRGGGTDTQYF. CDR3 sequence (DNA): TGCGCCAGCAGCCATCGGGGTGGGGGCACAGATACGCAGTATTTT.

This chain uses TRBV6-6 with TRBJ1-4; D gene unclear. The V gene's germline CDR1 is MNHNY and CDR2 SVGAGI (reference sequence). The germline V and J ends were trimmed by 7 bases and 8 bases, with 8 bases remaining between them. The CDR3 is 11 residues long. CDR3 bases: TGTGCCAGCACCCCCGGGGAAAAACTGTTTTTT. Translation gives CASTPGEKLFF.